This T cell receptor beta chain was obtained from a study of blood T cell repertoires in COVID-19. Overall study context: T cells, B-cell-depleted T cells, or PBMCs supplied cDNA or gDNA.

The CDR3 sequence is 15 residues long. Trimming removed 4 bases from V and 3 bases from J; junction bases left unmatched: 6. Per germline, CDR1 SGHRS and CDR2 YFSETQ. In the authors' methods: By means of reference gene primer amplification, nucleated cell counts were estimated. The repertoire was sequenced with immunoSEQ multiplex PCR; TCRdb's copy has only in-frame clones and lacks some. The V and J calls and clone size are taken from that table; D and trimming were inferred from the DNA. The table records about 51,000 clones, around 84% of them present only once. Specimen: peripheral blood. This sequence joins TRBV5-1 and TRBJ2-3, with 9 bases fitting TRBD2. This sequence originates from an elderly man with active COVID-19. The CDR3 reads CASSQAGGGTDTQYF. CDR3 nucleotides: TGCGCCAGCAGCCAAGCGGGAGGAGGGACAGATACGCAGTATTTT.